The TCR beta chain described here comes from a study of siplizumab effects on memory and regulatory T cells. Study observations and caveats: Memory cells seemed less diverse than naive T cells, which also seemed major contributors to the alloresponse. Under siplizumab, alloreactive sequences traced to unstimulated CD4+ memory cells were significantly reduced. A minor fraction of alloreactive clones, and no more, mapped to unstimulated subsets. Proliferating siplizumab-culture Treg suppressive function went unconfirmed.

The assay was immunoSEQ multiplex PCR, and TCRdb's table has in-frame clones only and misses some. This table holds 100,000 to 110,000 clones, about 94% found once. The CDR3 runs 12 residues. Trimming cost V 4 bases and J 2 bases, with 9 bases left between them. Per the germline V gene, CDR1 is SQVTM and CDR2 is ANQGSEA. Concerning this clone itself: The antigen is unknown.

The source material was non-Treg CD4+ T cells sorted from blood. The chain employs TRBV29-1 and TRBJ2-7, with D tentatively TRBD1 (6 bases). The sequence was collected from a human donor in good health. As DNA, the CDR3 is TGCAGCGTTGCCCGGGACACCTACGAGCAGTACTTC. Its translation: CSVARDTYEQYF.